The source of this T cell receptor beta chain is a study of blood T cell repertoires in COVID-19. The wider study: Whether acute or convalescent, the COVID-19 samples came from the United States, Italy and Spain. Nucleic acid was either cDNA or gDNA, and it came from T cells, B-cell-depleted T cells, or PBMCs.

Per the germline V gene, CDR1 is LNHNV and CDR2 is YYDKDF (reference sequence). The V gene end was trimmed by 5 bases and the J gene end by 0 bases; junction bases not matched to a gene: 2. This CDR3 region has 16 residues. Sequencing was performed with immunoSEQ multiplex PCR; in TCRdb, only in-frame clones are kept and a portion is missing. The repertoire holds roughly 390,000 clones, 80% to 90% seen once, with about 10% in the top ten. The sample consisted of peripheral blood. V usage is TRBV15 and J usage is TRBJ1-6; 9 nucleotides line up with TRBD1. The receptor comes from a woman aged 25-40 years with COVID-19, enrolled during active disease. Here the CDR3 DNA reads TGTGCCACCAGCCGGGGACAGGGCTCCTATAATTCACCCCTCCACTTT. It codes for CATSRGQGSYNSPLHF.